The 18 T cell receptor beta chains below were found in one sample sequenced in a study of blood T cell repertoires in COVID-19. Using immunoSEQ multiplex PCR, the repertoire was profiled, and TCRdb retains in-frame clones only, with some absent. Of 50,000 to 55,000 clones in the sample, 86% were seen once. Material: peripheral blood. These receptors were obtained from an older man with acute or convalescent COVID-19.

V gene TRBV11-2 combines with J gene TRBJ2-7, with 7 bases aligning to TRBD2. V gave up 0 bases and J gave up 2 bases; unmatched junction bases: 7. The CDR3 loop spans 16 amino acids. CDR1 and CDR2 (germline): SGHAT, FQNNGV. The CDR3 sequence is CASSLDPGGVPYEQYF. The CDR3 coding sequence is TGTGCCAGCAGCTTAGATCCTGGGGGGGTTCCCTACGAGCAGTACTTC.

The J gene is TRBJ1-1, the V gene TRBV7-2; D is uncertain. The length of the CDR3 is 14 residues. CDR1 SGHTA and CDR2 FQGNSA come from the germline V gene. Trimming removed 3 bases at V and 1 base at J, with 9 bases between. CDR3 nucleotides: TGTGCCAGCAGCTTTGATTTCAGGAACACTGAAGCTTTCTTT. Translation gives CASSFDFRNTEAFF. Combining the CDR3 with reference TRBV7-2 and TRBJ1-1 gives the whole variable domain GAGVSQSPSNKVTEKGKDVELRCDPISGHTALYWYRQSLGQGLEFLIYFQGNSAPDKSGLPSDRFSAERTGGSVSTLTIQRTQQEDSAVYLCASSFDFRNTEAFFGQGTRLTVV.

V usage is TRBV30 and J usage is TRBJ1-2; no definite D call. With 2 bases removed from V and 4 bases from J, the gap between germline ends came to 11 bases. This CDR3 has 13 residues. Germline lookup yields CDR1 GTSNPN and CDR2 SVGIG (reference sequence). The CDR3 nucleotides read TGTGCCTGGAGTTCGGAAAGGAGCTATGGCTACACCTTC. Translating gives CAWSSERSYGYTF.

CDR3 protein: CASSGQGKGSEAFF. The CDR3, as DNA: TGTGCCAGCAGCGGACAGGGTAAGGGTAGTGAAGCTTTCTTT. The rearrangement links TRBV2 to TRBJ1-1, with TRBD1 matching 8 bases. This CDR3 is built from 14 residues. J gave up 7 bases and V 6 bases, and 10 bases lay outside the gene matches. The germline CDR1 and CDR2 sequences are SNHLY and FYNNEI.

The chain couples TRBV7-2 to TRBJ1-5, with no clear D. The CDR3 has 12 residues. CDR1 and CDR2 (germline): SGHTA, FQGNSA. V gave up 6 bases and J gave up 4 bases, with 7 bases separating them. CDR3 sequence (DNA): TGTGCCAGCAGGGGAGGGAATCAGCCCCAGCATTTT. Its protein product is CASRGGNQPQHF.

The rearrangement uses TRBV7-2 and TRBJ2-7; 8 positions match TRBD1. The germline gives CDR1 SGHTA, CDR2 FQGNSA. J gave up 2 bases and V 5 bases, and 5 bases lay outside the gene matches. This CDR3 spans 14 amino acids. The CDR3 region has the DNA TGTGCCAGCAGCCACCAGACAGGGGCCTACGAGCAGTACTTC. Its protein is CASSHQTGAYEQYF.

J is TRBJ2-1 and V is TRBV7-8; D is unclear. Germline assignment: CDR1 SGHVS and CDR2 FQNEAQ. The CDR3 is 12 residues long. The germline V and J ends were trimmed by 5 bases and 8 bases, with 10 bases remaining between them. The CDR3 protein is CASSLSFDEQFF. The CDR3 DNA reads as TGTGCCAGCAGCCTTAGCTTTGATGAGCAGTTCTTC.

The V and J genes are TRBV3-1 (or the pseudogene TRBV3-2) and TRBJ2-7, with 7 bases that match TRBD2. After removal of 4 bases from V and 6 bases from J, the junction contained 12 bases not matched to a gene. CDR1 is LGHDT, CDR2 YNNKEL, per germline (reference sequence). This CDR3 contains 15 residues. CDR3 in amino acids: CASSRRGSGASEQYF. DNA of the CDR3: TGTGCCAGCAGCCGTCGGGGGAGCGGGGCAAGCGAGCAGTACTTC.

The CDR3 bases are TGTGCCAGCAGCCCTGGACTACCTGCAGATACGCAGTATTTT. It encodes CASSPGLPADTQYF. The rearrangement links TRBV7-2 to TRBJ2-3, with a weak D call TRBD2 (6 bases). Trimming left V 5 bases short and J 4 bases short, with 13 bases between. CDR1 and CDR2 from the germline V gene are SGHTA and FQGNSA. The length of the CDR3 is 14 residues.

This chain connects TRBV21-1 to TRBJ1-1; TRBD1 reflects the table's D call only, with no check against the DNA. TRBV21-1 is recorded as a pseudogene. This CDR3 comprises 14 residues. The CDR3 spells CASSNPGECTEAFF. The CDR3 region has the DNA TGTGCCAGCAGCAACCCAGGGGAATGCACTGAAGCTTTCTTT.

This clone was recorded once. The chain has TRBV6-1 and TRBJ1-5; tentative D call: TRBD1 (6 bases). Germline CDR1 and CDR2: MNHNS and SASEGT. CDR3 size: 17 residues. Trimming stripped 3 bases from V and 0 bases from J, with 15 bases between. In nucleotides, the CDR3 is TGTGCCAGCAGTGACAGGGGAAGGGGGAATAGCAATCAGCCCCAGCATTTT. It specifies CASSDRGRGNSNQPQHF.

The chain recombines TRBV6-5 with TRBJ1-5; possibly TRBD1 for D (5 bases). This CDR3 is built from 14 residues. The V and J ends lost 8 bases and 5 bases respectively, with 16 bases between them. Germline-derived CDR1 and CDR2 are MNHEY and SVGAGI. The CDR3 DNA sequence: TGTGCCAGCTCCAAGGTTATGACAGATCAGCCCCAGCATTTT. This encodes CASSKVMTDQPQHF.

In this sample, this clone turned up a few times. This chain connects TRBV6-6 to TRBJ2-1; the D gene is possibly TRBD2 (6 bases). The germline gives CDR1 MNHNY, CDR2 SVGAGI (reference sequence). V was pared by 8 bases and J by 4 bases, with 12 bases between. This CDR3 spans 13 amino acids. The CDR3, as DNA: TGTGCCAGCTGTAGCGGCAATTACAATGAGCAGTTCTTC. It is translated as CASCSGNYNEQFF.

This chain connects TRBV10-3 to TRBJ2-7, with a weak D call TRBD2 (5 bases). Germline loops: CDR1 ENHRY, CDR2 SYGVKD. Trimming took off 7 bases at V and 6 bases at J, with 16 bases between the two ends. The CDR3 runs 13 residues. In nucleotides, the CDR3 is TGTGCCATCACCGGCGGGCCCGTCGGCGAGCAGTACTTC. Translating gives CAITGGPVGEQYF.

The gene calls are TRBV29-1 and TRBJ1-2, with D perhaps matching TRBD1 (5 bases). Germline V gene sequence: CDR1 SQVTM, CDR2 ANQGSEA. This CDR3 spans 11 amino acids. Trimming pared 3 bases from V and 7 bases from J, leaving 9 bases between. The CDR3 sequence is CSVDRVSGYTF. The CDR3 DNA reads as TGCAGCGTTGACAGGGTTAGTGGCTACACCTTC.

The chain uses TRBV3-1 (or the pseudogene TRBV3-2) and TRBJ2-5, with D possibly TRBD1 on 7 matching bases. Trimming left V 0 bases short and J 7 bases short, with 12 bases between. The CDR3 loop spans 14 amino acids. Germline lookup yields CDR1 LGHDT and CDR2 YNNKEL (reference sequence). The CDR3 is CASSQEIQGGTQYF. CDR3 bases: TGTGCCAGCAGCCAAGAAATCCAGGGGGGGACCCAGTACTTC.

This chain uses TRBV19 with TRBJ2-7; 8 bases map to TRBD1. The germline V gene has CDR1 LNHDA and CDR2 SQIVND (reference sequence). This CDR3 spans 15 amino acids. The trim removed 5 bases at V and 3 bases at J, leaving 9 bases unmatched. The CDR3 DNA is TGTGCCAGTAGTGGCTCCTACAGGGGGATCTACGAGCAGTACTTC. Translation gives CASSGSYRGIYEQYF.

The chain links TRBV9 to TRBJ2-2; possible D gene TRBD2, 5 bases. V gave up 4 bases and J gave up 5 bases, with 6 bases separating them. Germline lookup yields CDR1 SGDLS and CDR2 YYNGEE. The CDR3 is 12 residues long. The CDR3 DNA sequence: TGTGCCAGCAGCAGGGAGACCGGGGAGCTGTTTTTT. Amino acid sequence: CASSRETGELFF.